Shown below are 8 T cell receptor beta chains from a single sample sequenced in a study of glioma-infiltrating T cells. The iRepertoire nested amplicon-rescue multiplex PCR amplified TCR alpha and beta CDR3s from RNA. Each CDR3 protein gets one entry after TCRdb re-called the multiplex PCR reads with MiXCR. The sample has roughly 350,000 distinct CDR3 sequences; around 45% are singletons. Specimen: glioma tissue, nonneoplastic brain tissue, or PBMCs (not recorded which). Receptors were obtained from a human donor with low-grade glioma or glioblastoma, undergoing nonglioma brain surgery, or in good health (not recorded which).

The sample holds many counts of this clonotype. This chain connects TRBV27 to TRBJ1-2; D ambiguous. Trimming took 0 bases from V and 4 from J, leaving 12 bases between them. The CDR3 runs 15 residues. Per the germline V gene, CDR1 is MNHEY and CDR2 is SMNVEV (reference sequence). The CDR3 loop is CASSLSTANSYGYTF. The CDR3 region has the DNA TGTGCCAGCAGTTTATCAACGGCAAACTCCTATGGCTACACCTTC.

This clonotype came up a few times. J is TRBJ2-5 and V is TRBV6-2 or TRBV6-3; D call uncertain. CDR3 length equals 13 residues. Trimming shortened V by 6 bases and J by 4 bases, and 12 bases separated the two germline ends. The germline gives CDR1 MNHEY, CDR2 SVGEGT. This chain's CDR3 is CASSRLPRETQYF. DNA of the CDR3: TGTGCCAGCAGCCGCCTACCCCGAGAGACCCAGTACTTC.

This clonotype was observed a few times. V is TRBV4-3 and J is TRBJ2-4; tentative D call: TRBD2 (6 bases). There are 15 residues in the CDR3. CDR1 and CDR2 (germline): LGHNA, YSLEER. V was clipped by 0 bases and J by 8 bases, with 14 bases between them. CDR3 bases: TGCGCCAGCAGCCAAGATGTTCGGGGGAGTGACATTCAGTACTTC. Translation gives CASSQDVRGSDIQYF.

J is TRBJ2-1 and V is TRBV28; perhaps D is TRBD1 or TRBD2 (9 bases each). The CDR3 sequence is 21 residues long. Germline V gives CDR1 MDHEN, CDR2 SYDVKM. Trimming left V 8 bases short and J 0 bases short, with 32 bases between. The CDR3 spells CASRPGTGSWLAGRSYNEQFF. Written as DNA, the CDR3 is TGTGCCAGCCGCCCCGGGACAGGGTCTTGGCTAGCGGGGCGCTCCTACAATGAGCAGTTCTTC.

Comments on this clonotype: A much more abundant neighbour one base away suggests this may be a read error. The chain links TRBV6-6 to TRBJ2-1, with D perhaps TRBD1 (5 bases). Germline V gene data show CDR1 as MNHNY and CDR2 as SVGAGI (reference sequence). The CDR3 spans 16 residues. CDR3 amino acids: CASSYSFSQGYNGQFF. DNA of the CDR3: TGTGCCAGCAGTTACTCTTTCTCGCAGGGTTACAATGGGCAGTTCTTC.

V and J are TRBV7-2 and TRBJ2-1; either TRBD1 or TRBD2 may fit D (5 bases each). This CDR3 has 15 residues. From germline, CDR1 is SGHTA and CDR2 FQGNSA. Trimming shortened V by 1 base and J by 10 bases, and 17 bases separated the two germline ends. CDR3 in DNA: TGTGCCAGCAGCTTAGTGGGGGTGGGGTGGGACGAGCAGTTCTTC. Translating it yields CASSLVGVGWDEQFF. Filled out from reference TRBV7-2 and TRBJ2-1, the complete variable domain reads GAGVSQSPSNKVTEKGKDVELRCDPISGHTALYWYRQSLGQGLEFLIYFQGNSAPDKSGLPSDRFSAERTGGSVSTLTIQRTQQEDSAVYLCASSLVGVGWDEQFFGPGTRLTVL.

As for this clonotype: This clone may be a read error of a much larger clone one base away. The CDR3 reads CSAREKGSVWNEQYF. The CDR3 nucleotides read TGCAGTGCTAGAGAGAAGGGTTCGGTATGGAATGAGCAGTACTTC. The chain joins TRBV20-1 to TRBJ2-7; D is uncertain. CDR1 and CDR2 from the germline V gene are DFQATT and SNEGSKA (reference sequence). Deletions cut 0 bases from V and 7 bases from J, with 19 bases between. The length of the CDR3 is 15 residues.

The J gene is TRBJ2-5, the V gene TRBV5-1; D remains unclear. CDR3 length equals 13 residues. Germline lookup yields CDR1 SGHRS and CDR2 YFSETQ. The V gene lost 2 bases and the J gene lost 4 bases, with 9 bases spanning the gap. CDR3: CASSFGIAETQYF. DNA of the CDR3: TGCGCCAGCAGCTTTGGGATCGCAGAGACCCAGTACTTC.